A selection of T cell receptor beta chains follows, all from one sample in a study of response to subunit inactivated influenza vaccine. Via MiXCR, TCRdb re-called the RT-PCR reads, giving one row per CDR3 protein. This sample has hundreds of thousands of distinct CDR3 sequences; around 25% occur once, and the top ten carry 1.5% to 2%. The sequencing here drew on CD4+ T cells sorted from PBMCs, taken roughly 5 days after vaccination. These receptors originate from a man aged 45 to 65 who received an inactivated influenza vaccine. The CDR3 runs from the conserved cysteine through the conserved F or W. The D gene is left open where the match is weak. Some rows have no size entry. The others give once, few or many, or a class for an expanded clone.

D gene,J gene,V gene,clone size,CDR3 DNA,CDR3 protein
NA,TRBJ1-4,TRBV20-1,NA,TGCAGTGCTAGTTTGGGGGAAAGTGAAAAACTGTTTTTT,CSASLGESEKLFF
TRBD1,TRBJ2-4,TRBV4-2,NA,TGTGCCAGCAGCCAAGATGGGGACAGTGTTAACATTCAGTACTTC,CASSQDGDSVNIQYF
NA,TRBJ1-5,TRBV28,NA,TGTGCCAGCAGCAGCATAGATCAGCCCCAGCATTTT,CASSSIDQPQHF
NA,TRBJ2-2,TRBV7-2,NA,TGTGCCAGCAGCGAAGCAAGGGGATGGGGCACCGGGGAGCTGTTTTTT,CASSEARGWGTGELFF
NA,TRBJ1-3,TRBV7-2,NA,TGTGCCAGCAGCTTAGTAGGCAGTCAATCTGGAAACACCATATATTTT,CASSLVGSQSGNTIYF
TRBD2,TRBJ2-3,TRBV7-2,few,TGTGCCAGCAGCTTAGCGTCGGCTAGCGGGAGGTTAGATACGCAGTATTTT,CASSLASASGRLDTQYF
NA,TRBJ1-4,TRBV20-1,few,TGCAGTGCTAGAGATCGTGTGACAGGTTATAATGAAAAACTGTTTTTT,CSARDRVTGYNEKLFF
TRBD1,TRBJ1-6,TRBV15,few,TGTGCCACCAGCAGAGATCGACAGGGTTATTCACCCCTCCACTTT,CATSRDRQGYSPLHF
TRBD1,TRBJ1-1,TRBV5-1,NA,TGCGCCAGCAGCACCGGGACAGGGGTTACTGAAGCTTTCTTT,CASSTGTGVTEAFF
NA,TRBJ2-7,TRBV25-1,few,TGTGCCAGCAGTGAATGGCAGGGCGAGCAGTACTTC,CASSEWQGEQYF
NA,TRBJ1-5,TRBV20-1,NA,TGCAGTGCCCAAGGCGATGGGGGAGAGAGCAATCAGCCCCAGCATTTT,CSAQGDGGESNQPQHF
NA,TRBJ2-3,TRBV15,NA,TGTGCCACCAGCAGAGGGCTGCCTCAGGATACGCAGTATTTT,CATSRGLPQDTQYF
NA,TRBJ1-3,TRBV5-1,NA,TGCGCCAGCAGCTTGAACAGCGTTTCTGGAAACACCATATATTTT,CASSLNSVSGNTIYF
NA,TRBJ1-6,TRBV6-9,NA,TGTGCCAGCAGTCAAACGGAGAGCTCCTATAATTCACCCCTCCACTTT,CASSQTESSYNSPLHF
NA,TRBJ1-1,TRBV7-2,NA,TGTGCCAGCAGCTTGGCAGGGTTTTCGAACACTGAAGCTTTCTTT,CASSLAGFSNTEAFF
TRBD2,TRBJ2-4,TRBV6-2/TRBV6-3,NA,TGTGCCAGCAGTTACTCGAGGACTAGGTACCCCAACATTCAGTACTTC,CASSYSRTRYPNIQYF